The 26 T cell receptor beta chains in this list originate from one sample, sequenced in a study of OX40 agonist ivuxolimab in advanced cancers. Clones were read by immunoSEQ multiplex PCR, and TCRdb kept only the in-frame ones, dropping some. The repertoire consists of roughly 90,000 clones, with about 89% occurring once and the leading ten covering roughly 8.7%. The sequences come from CD4+ or CD8+ T cells sorted from blood, collected in a trial of the OX40 agonist ivuxolimab. The receptors originated from an adult with an advanced solid tumor such as melanoma, head and neck, liver or kidney cancer.

V is TRBV9 and J is TRBJ2-7; D could derive from TRBD1 or TRBD2 (5 bases each). Trimming cost V 0 bases and J 3 bases, with 13 bases left between them. Germline CDR1 reads SGDLS; CDR2 reads YYNGEE. The length of the CDR3 is 15 residues. The CDR3 DNA sequence: TGTGCCAGCAGCGTAGGTGGGGGAACAGGCTACGAGCAGTACTTC. Its translation: CASSVGGGTGYEQYF.

V usage is TRBV2 and J usage is TRBJ2-7, with D maybe TRBD2 (5 bases). The ends were cut back, 11 bases at V and 3 bases at J, with 14 bases in the middle. The CDR3 extends over 12 amino acids. The germline CDR1 and CDR2 sequences are SNHLY and FYNNEI. The CDR3 sequence is CAAGGRIYEQYF. The CDR3 coding sequence is TGTGCCGCGGGTGGGCGGATCTACGAGCAGTACTTC.

The V call is TRBV27, the J call TRBJ2-2; D tentatively fits TRBD1 or TRBD2 (5 bases each). This CDR3 region has 15 residues. Trimming pared 4 bases from V and 0 bases from J, leaving 9 bases between. CDR1 MNHEY and CDR2 SMNVEV come from the germline V gene (reference sequence). The CDR3 sequence: CASSWGPANTGELFF. The CDR3 DNA reads TGTGCCAGCAGTTGGGGACCCGCGAACACCGGGGAGCTGTTTTTT.

In DNA form, the CDR3 reads TGCGCCAGCAGCCAAGTTTCGGGAGGGGTCACCGGGGAGCTGTTTTTT. Protein sequence: CASSQVSGGVTGELFF. V and J are TRBV4-1 and TRBJ2-2; 8 bases align to TRBD2. The CDR3 runs to 16 residues. Germline V gene sequence: CDR1 MGHRA, CDR2 YSYEKL. Trimming at V came to 1 base and at J to 4 bases, leaving 5 bases not matched to a gene.

In this sample, this clone turned up a few times. The V gene is TRBV2, the J gene TRBJ1-5; no definite D call. The CDR3 runs 15 residues. The ends were cut back, 6 bases at V and 1 base at J, with 13 bases in the middle. From germline, CDR1 is SNHLY and CDR2 FYNNEI. The CDR3 DNA follows: TGTGCCAGCAGGTTAGGGAGGTCCAGCAATCAGCCCCAGCATTTT. Translated: CASRLGRSSNQPQHF.

The chain couples TRBV19 to TRBJ1-1; TRBD1 matches 9 bases. In germline, CDR1 is LNHDA, CDR2 SQIVND (reference sequence). J was trimmed by 3 bases and V by 4 bases; bases with no gene match: 3. The CDR3 has 14 residues. The CDR3 DNA follows: TGTGCCAGTAGTAAACAGGGGGCTTACACTGAAGCTTTCTTT. Translating it yields CASSKQGAYTEAFF.

The V and J genes are TRBV5-1 and TRBJ2-7; D is perhaps TRBD2 (6 bases). This CDR3 has 15 residues. Trimming stripped 3 bases from V and 1 base from J, with 14 bases between. Germline V gives CDR1 SGHRS, CDR2 YFSETQ. The CDR3 loop is CASSSEYGSSYEQYF. The CDR3 nucleotides read TGCGCCAGCAGCTCTGAGTACGGGAGTTCCTACGAGCAGTACTTC.

The chain joins TRBV28 to TRBJ2-1, with D unclear. Germline values: CDR1 MDHEN, CDR2 SYDVKM. The CDR3 sequence is 15 residues long. V lost 1 base and J 7 bases, leaving 14 bases between the germline ends. For the CDR3, the DNA is TGTGCCAGCAGTTTATTAACGGGTGTTGGGAATGAGCAGTTCTTC. It codes for CASSLLTGVGNEQFF.

The chain recombines TRBV27 with TRBJ2-5; D tentatively fits TRBD1 or TRBD2 (5 bases each). There are 15 residues in the CDR3. Between the trimmed V and J ends, which lost 5 bases and 6 bases, there was a span of 19 bases. Germline loops: CDR1 MNHEY, CDR2 SMNVEV (reference sequence). The CDR3 sequence is CASSPRAGNRKTQYF. CDR3 nucleotides: TGTGCCAGCAGTCCGCGGGCAGGGAATAGGAAGACCCAGTACTTC.

The rearrangement links TRBV4-3 to TRBJ2-1, with D unclear. This CDR3 region has 11 residues. Germline V gene data show CDR1 as LGHNA and CDR2 as YSLEER. V lost 8 bases and J lost 6, with 8 bases in between. This chain's CDR3 is CASADRNEQFF. The CDR3, as DNA: TGCGCCAGCGCGGACCGCAATGAGCAGTTCTTC.

The chain recombines TRBV28 with TRBJ2-1; 7 nucleotides agree with TRBD2. CDR1 MDHEN and CDR2 SYDVKM come from the germline V gene. V gave up 7 bases and J gave up 4 bases; unmatched junction bases: 16. The CDR3 covers 17 residues. In DNA form, the CDR3 reads TGTGCCAGCATGAGTCGGGGGAGGGCGCAAATTTACAATGAGCAGTTCTTC. Translating it yields CASMSRGRAQIYNEQFF.

The chain is built from TRBV4-1 and TRBJ2-1; D gene unclear. Trimming stripped 3 bases from V and 8 bases from J, with 14 bases between. Germline lookup yields CDR1 MGHRA and CDR2 YSYEKL. This CDR3 comprises 14 residues. The chain's CDR3 is CASSQQRLGDEQFF. The CDR3 DNA reads TGCGCCAGCAGCCAGCAGCGTTTGGGTGATGAGCAGTTCTTC.

DNA for the CDR3: TGTGCCAGTAGCAAACGACCCCTCCAAGAGACCCAGTACTTC. Protein product: CASSKRPLQETQYF. The chain couples TRBV19 to TRBJ2-5; D is unclear. Looked up from germline, CDR1 is LNHDA and CDR2 is SQIVND (reference sequence). With 6 bases removed from V and 1 base from J, the gap between germline ends came to 12 bases. This CDR3 is built from 14 residues.

The table lists this clone with a count of one. V is TRBV2 and J is TRBJ1-1; a possible D gene is TRBD1 (5 bases). Germline V gene data show CDR1 as SNHLY and CDR2 as FYNNEI. This CDR3 is built from 14 residues. V lost 6 bases, J lost 0 bases, and 11 bases lay in between. The CDR3 DNA is TGTGCCAGCAGGCCGGGACTTGTGAACACTGAAGCTTTCTTT. The encoded protein is CASRPGLVNTEAFF.

This chain connects TRBV9 to TRBJ1-2; D is undetermined. The ends were cut back, 3 bases at V and 0 bases at J, with 9 bases in the middle. Per germline, CDR1 SGDLS and CDR2 YYNGEE. The CDR3 sequence is 14 residues long. The CDR3 coding sequence is TGTGCCAGCAGCGGGTGGGGAGCTAACTATGGCTACACCTTC. This translates into CASSGWGANYGYTF.

V and J are TRBV6-6 and TRBJ2-5, with TRBD1 matching 9 bases. The DNA end favors TRBJ2-7, so the J call may be wrong. Germline assignment: CDR1 MNHNY and CDR2 SVGAGI (reference sequence). This CDR3 has 16 residues. The CDR3 bases are TGTGCCAGCAGTACAAGGGACAGGGTCTCTTCCTACGAGCAGTACTTC. Translating it yields CASSTRDRVSSYEQYF.

This chain uses TRBV5-4 with TRBJ2-3; 10 bases line up with TRBD1. Germline V CDR1 and CDR2: SGHNT, YYREEE (reference sequence). The V gene end was trimmed by 4 bases and the J gene end by 4 bases; junction bases not matched to a gene: 6. The CDR3 covers 15 residues. The CDR3 sequence: CASSPRTGGPDTQYF. The CDR3, as DNA: TGTGCCAGCAGCCCAAGGACAGGGGGGCCAGATACGCAGTATTTT.

The chain has TRBV21-1 and TRBJ1-4; the table's D call TRBD1 went unverified against the DNA. TRBV21-1 is tagged as a pseudogene. This CDR3 has 16 residues. CDR3 amino acids: CASSKVQAATNEKLFF. Here the CDR3 DNA reads TGTGCCAGCAGCAAAGTACAGGCTGCAACTAATGAAAAACTGTTTTTT.

The CDR3: CARGGQGVTDTQYF. DNA of the CDR3: TGTGCCAGGGGGGGACAGGGGGTCACAGATACGCAGTATTTT. The J gene is TRBJ2-3, the V gene TRBV6-1; 11 nucleotides line up with TRBD1. The ends lost 9 bases at V and 2 bases at J; junction bases unmatched: 4. Per germline, CDR1 MNHNS and CDR2 SASEGT. The CDR3 is made up of 14 amino acids.

The V gene is TRBV15, the J gene TRBJ2-5; 10 positions agree with TRBD2. Germline V gene lookup returns CDR1 LNHNV and CDR2 YYDKDF (reference sequence). The CDR3 covers 15 residues. Trimming cost V 5 bases and J 5 bases; bases outside gene matches: 8. The CDR3 coding sequence is TGTGCCACCAGCGAGACTAGCGGGTCGGGGGAGACCCAGTACTTC. It specifies CATSETSGSGETQYF.

The chain uses TRBV7-6 and TRBJ2-1; the match to TRBD2 covers 9 bases. The V segment lost 1 base and the J segment 6 bases; nucleotides outside the gene matches: 7. This CDR3 comprises 16 residues. Germline V gene sequence: CDR1 SGHVS, CDR2 FNYEAQ. This CDR3 reads CASSLGSSGAGNEQFF. CDR3 DNA sequence: TGTGCCAGCAGCTTAGGTTCTAGCGGGGCGGGCAATGAGCAGTTCTTC.

The chain recombines TRBV18 with TRBJ2-5, with D perhaps TRBD1 (5 bases). CDR1 and CDR2 from the germline V gene are KGHSH and LQKENI. The CDR3 is 15 amino acids. V was shortened by 3 bases and J by 0 bases, with 11 bases between the two germline ends. The CDR3 DNA reads as TGTGCCAGCTCACCCCAACAGGAGTACCAAGAGACCCAGTACTTC. This encodes CASSPQQEYQETQYF.

The chain employs TRBV6-1 and TRBJ1-4; possibly TRBD1 for D (5 bases). CDR1 is MNHNS, CDR2 SASEGT, per germline. Between the trimmed V and J ends, which lost 4 bases and 0 bases, there was a span of 9 bases. The CDR3 consists of 15 residues. CDR3 loop: CASSVTRATNEKLFF. As DNA, the CDR3 is TGTGCCAGCAGTGTTACCAGGGCAACTAATGAAAAACTGTTTTTT.

V and J are TRBV6-5 and TRBJ1-2, with TRBD1 identical over 10 bases. The CDR3 runs to 13 residues. V lost 6 bases and J lost 3; bases outside the gene matches: 1. Germline-derived CDR1 and CDR2 are MNHEY and SVGAGI. DNA of the CDR3: TGTGCCAGCAGAGGACAGGGGGACTATGGCTACACCTTC. Protein sequence: CASRGQGDYGYTF.

The DNA for the CDR3 is TGTGCCAGCATGAGGAATGAGCAGTTCTTC. Its translation is CASMRNEQFF. This sequence joins TRBV2 and TRBJ2-1; D is undetermined. The CDR3 sequence is 10 residues long. Germline CDR1 is SNHLY and CDR2 is FYNNEI. Trimming left V 7 bases short and J 7 bases short, with 5 bases between.

DNA for the CDR3: TGCGCCAGCAGCTTGGGCAGGGGGACAGATACGCAGTATTTT. Translation gives CASSLGRGTDTQYF. The genes are TRBV5-1 and TRBJ2-3, with 7 bases matching TRBD1. This CDR3 spans 14 amino acids. Trimming cost V 0 bases and J 3 bases; bases outside gene matches: 1. Germline V lookup: CDR1 SGHRS, CDR2 YFSETQ.